The text below deals with one T cell receptor beta chain. No antigen is known for it. The sample originates from a study of T cell responses to AZD1222 COVID-19 vaccine. Study-level results: Donors were largely white British and mainly female; clonal diversity was possibly underestimated. Increased Spike-specific TCR breadth and depth were observed after two AZD1222 doses. Across spike, vaccine-associated CD4 TCRs were found, dominant at 160-218 and 743-854. Without day 14 samples, only post-peak T cell repertoires were studied.

This table comes from immunoSEQ multiplex PCR, and its TCRdb copy is limited to in-frame clones, with some not included. The table shows tens of thousands of clones, with around nine tenths occurring only once. This CDR3 comprises 12 residues. Germline V gives CDR1 SGHVS, CDR2 FNYEAQ. V was clipped by 5 bases and J by 8 bases, with 12 bases between them. The sequencing used peripheral blood, collected on day 0 of MenACWY control vaccination. This receptor was taken from an adult in good health. The chain recombines TRBV7-6 with TRBJ1-1, with D possibly TRBD1 on 6 matching bases. The CDR3 loop is CASSLVGAEAFF. In nucleotides, the CDR3 is TGTGCCAGCAGCCTCGTGGGGGCCGAAGCTTTCTTT.